The present TCR beta chain was sequenced within a study of blood T cell repertoires in COVID-19. Study summary: The cDNA or gDNA used as material had been derived from T cells, B-cell-depleted T cells, or PBMCs.

Clones were sequenced by immunoSEQ multiplex PCR, and TCRdb holds only the in-frame ones, with some missing. The repertoire includes 60,000 or so clones, approximately 86% of them detected once, and roughly 8.8% sits in the top ten. The germline gives CDR1 MNHNY, CDR2 SVGAGI (reference sequence). The germline V and J ends were trimmed by 6 bases and 7 bases, with 16 bases remaining between them. The CDR3 totals 13 residues. The chain joins TRBV6-6 to TRBJ2-7, with D possibly matching TRBD2 (6 bases). The sequencing sample was made of peripheral blood. The clonotype comes from a woman in her 70s with active COVID-19. CDR3 bases: TGTGCCAGCAGGACTAGTTTAACGCGGGAGCAGTACTTC. Protein product: CASRTSLTREQYF.